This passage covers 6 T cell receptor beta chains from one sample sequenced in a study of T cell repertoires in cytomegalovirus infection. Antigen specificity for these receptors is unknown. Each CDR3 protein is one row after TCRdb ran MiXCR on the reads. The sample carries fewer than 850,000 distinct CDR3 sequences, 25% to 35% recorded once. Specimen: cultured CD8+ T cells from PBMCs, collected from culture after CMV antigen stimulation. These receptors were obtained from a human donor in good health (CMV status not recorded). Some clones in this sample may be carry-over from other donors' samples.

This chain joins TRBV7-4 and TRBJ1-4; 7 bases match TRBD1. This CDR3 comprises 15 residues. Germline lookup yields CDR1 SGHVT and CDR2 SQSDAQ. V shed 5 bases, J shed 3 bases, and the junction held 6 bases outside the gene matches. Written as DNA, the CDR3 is TGTGCCAGCAGCGCCCCGGGACAGCCTAATGAAAAACTGTTTTTT. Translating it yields CASSAPGQPNEKLFF.

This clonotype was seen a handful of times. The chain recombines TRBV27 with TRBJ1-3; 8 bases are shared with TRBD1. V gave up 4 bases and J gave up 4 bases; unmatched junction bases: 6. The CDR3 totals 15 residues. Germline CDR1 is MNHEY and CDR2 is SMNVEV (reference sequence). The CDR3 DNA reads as TGTGCCAGCAGTTCTCAGGGGGCGTTCGGAAACACCATATATTTT. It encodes CASSSQGAFGNTIYF.

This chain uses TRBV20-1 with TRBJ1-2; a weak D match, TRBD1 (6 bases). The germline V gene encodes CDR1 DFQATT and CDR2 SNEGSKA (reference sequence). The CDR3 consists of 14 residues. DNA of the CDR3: TGCAGCCACCTACAAACAGGGTTGGGCTATGGCTACACCTTC. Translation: CSHLQTGLGYGYTF.

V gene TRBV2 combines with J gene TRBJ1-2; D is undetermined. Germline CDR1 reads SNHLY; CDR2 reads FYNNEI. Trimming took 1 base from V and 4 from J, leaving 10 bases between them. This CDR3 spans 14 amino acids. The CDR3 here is CASSEEVSSYGYTF. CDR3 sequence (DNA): TGTGCCAGCAGTGAAGAGGTATCGAGCTATGGCTACACCTTC.

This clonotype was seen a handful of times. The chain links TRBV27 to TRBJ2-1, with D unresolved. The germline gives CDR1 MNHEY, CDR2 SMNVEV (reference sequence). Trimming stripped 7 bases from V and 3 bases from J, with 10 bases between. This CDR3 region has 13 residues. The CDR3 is CASTPKGYNEQFF. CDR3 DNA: TGTGCCAGCACCCCGAAAGGCTACAATGAGCAGTTCTTC.

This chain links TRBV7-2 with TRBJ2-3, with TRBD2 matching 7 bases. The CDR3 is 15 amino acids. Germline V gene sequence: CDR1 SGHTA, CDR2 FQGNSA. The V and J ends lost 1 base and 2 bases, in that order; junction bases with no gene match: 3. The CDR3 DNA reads TGTGCCAGCAGCTTAGGGACTAGGTTCACAGATACGCAGTATTTT. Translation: CASSLGTRFTDTQYF.